The 26 T cell receptor beta chains below come from one sample, sequenced in a study of monozygotic twins with inflammatory bowel disease (dated by TCRdb to the late 2010s). Libraries came from 5' RACE. The run used an Illumina HiSeq 2500. Based on TCRdb reprocessing of the reads, there is one entry per CDR3 protein sequence, and DNA is missing. The record for this sample contains fewer than 550,000 distinct CDR3 sequences. The leading ten clones occupy about 2.3% of the sample. What was sequenced was blood. Receptor source: a human donor with ulcerative colitis or Crohn's disease, or a healthy co-twin of an affected twin (not recorded which).

The chain links TRBV25-1 to TRBJ2-3; TCRdb lists TRBD1, though no DNA is available to test this call. This CDR3 region has 13 residues. Germline values: CDR1 MGHDK, CDR2 SYGVNS. The CDR3 here is CASSEPGADAQYF. Together with reference TRBV25-1 and TRBJ2-3, the CDR3 gives the full variable domain: EADIYQTPRYLVIGTGKKITLECSQTMGHDKMYWYQQDPGMELHLIHYSYGVNSTEKGDLSSESTVSRIRTEHFPLTLESARPSHTSQYLCASSEPGADAQYFGPGTRLTVL.

This sequence joins TRBV28 and TRBJ2-6; TCRdb's D call of TRBD1 is untestable without DNA. Germline V CDR1 and CDR2: MDHEN, SYDVKM. The CDR3 consists of 20 residues. The CDR3: CASSTLQGRPAPAGANVLTF.

This chain links TRBV12-3 or TRBV12-4 with TRBJ1-2; the TCRdb call, TRBD1, lacks DNA for checking. The CDR3 totals 15 residues. CDR3 region: CASSSGTGRTYGYTF.

This chain uses TRBV6-5 with TRBJ2-7. This CDR3 contains 16 residues. Germline CDR1 reads MNHEY; CDR2 reads SVGAGI. CDR3 protein: CASSSGRSTRSYEQYF.

This chain links TRBV13 with TRBJ2-7; TCRdb's D call of TRBD1 is untestable without DNA. CDR3 length: 15 amino acids. Germline V gene lookup returns CDR1 PRHDT and CDR2 FYEKMQ (reference sequence). CDR3 loop: CASSLNDRGVHEQYF.

The chain joins TRBV5-1 to TRBJ2-6. CDR3 size: 13 residues. Germline V CDR1 and CDR2: SGHRS, YFSETQ. The chain's CDR3 is CASISPGANVLTF.

CDR3: CASSPDRGRETQYF. The chain carries TRBV5-1 and TRBJ2-5; with no DNA, the TCRdb D assignment of TRBD1 cannot be verified. Germline V gives CDR1 SGHRS, CDR2 YFSETQ. The CDR3 is 14 residues long.

V is TRBV4-3 and J is TRBJ2-1; TCRdb's assignment of TRBD1 cannot be checked, as there is no DNA. From germline, CDR1 is LGHNA and CDR2 YSLEER. CDR3 length: 17 amino acids. CDR3 residues: CASSQDPGPSAGNEQFF.

The V call is TRBV3-1, the J call TRBJ1-5; TCRdb's assignment of TRBD1 cannot be checked, as there is no DNA. The length of the CDR3 is 16 residues. The germline V gene has CDR1 LGHDT and CDR2 YNNKEL (reference sequence). The chain's CDR3 is CASSQAGSGGNQPQHF.

This CDR3 is CASSLQGTTEAFF. V is TRBV12-3 or TRBV12-4 and J is TRBJ1-1; the D call from TCRdb, TRBD1, cannot be confirmed without DNA. CDR3 length equals 13 residues.

The chain has TRBV7-2 and TRBJ1-4; TCRdb indicates TRBD1, and absent DNA this call remains unverified. Germline CDR1 SGHTA, CDR2 FQGNSA. CDR3 length: 15 residues. This CDR3 is CASSPGQLSNEKLFF.

This chain uses TRBV6-5 with TRBJ2-4; TCRdb's D call of TRBD1 is untestable without DNA. Germline CDR1 MNHEY, CDR2 SVGAGI. CDR3 length: 18 amino acids. The CDR3 sequence: CASSSRQGKALAKNIQYF.

V and J are TRBV3-1 and TRBJ2-2; the D call of TRBD2 rests on TCRdb alone, since no DNA is present to check it. The CDR3 has 17 residues. CDR1 and CDR2 from the germline V gene are LGHDT and YNNKEL (reference sequence). The CDR3: CASSTGTSIANTGELFF.

The chain recombines TRBV20-1 with TRBJ2-2; absent DNA, TCRdb's TRBD1 call cannot be checked. There are 18 residues in the CDR3. The germline V gene encodes CDR1 DFQATT and CDR2 SNEGSKA (reference sequence). The CDR3 protein is CSATSPLTGTGLTGELFF.

V and J are TRBV5-1 and TRBJ2-2; as DNA is missing, the TRBD1 call by TCRdb cannot be tested. Germline assignment: CDR1 SGHRS and CDR2 YFSETQ. The CDR3 sequence is 17 residues long. The CDR3 loop reads CASSLALTGGVTGELFF.

The rearrangement uses TRBV4-1 and TRBJ2-1; lacking DNA, the TRBD1 call made by TCRdb goes unchecked. Germline V gene sequence: CDR1 MGHRA, CDR2 YSYEKL. CDR3 length: 19 amino acids. CDR3 protein: CASSQGKVSLGQGRNEQFF.

The chain is built from TRBV27 and TRBJ1-5; TCRdb's assignment of TRBD1 cannot be checked, as there is no DNA. Germline V gives CDR1 MNHEY, CDR2 SMNVEV (reference sequence). The CDR3 length is 15 residues. The CDR3 reads CASSPQGARSQPQHF.

The chain couples TRBV7-6 to TRBJ2-1; the D call from TCRdb, TRBD2, cannot be confirmed without DNA. The CDR3 runs to 16 residues. Germline CDR1 reads SGHVS; CDR2 reads FNYEAQ. The CDR3 loop reads CASSPRTAGGADEQFF.

This chain links TRBV29-1 with TRBJ1-1; absent DNA, TCRdb's TRBD1 call cannot be checked. CDR3 length: 14 residues. Germline values: CDR1 SQVTM, CDR2 ANQGSEA. The CDR3 protein is CSVVNRVSNTEAFF. The variable domain in full, with the rest retrieved from reference TRBV29-1 and TRBJ1-1, is SAVISQKPSRDICQRGTSLTIQCQVDSQVTMMFWYRQQPGQSLTLIATANQGSEATYESGFVIDKFPISRPNLTFSTLTVSNMSPEDSSIYLCSVVNRVSNTEAFFGQGTRLTVV.

This chain joins TRBV14 and TRBJ2-2. Germline CDR1 and CDR2: SGHDN and FVKESK. This CDR3 region has 12 residues. The CDR3 here is CASGWGTGELFF.

This chain joins TRBV7-2 and TRBJ1-1; the TCRdb call, TRBD1, lacks DNA for checking. Per the germline V gene, CDR1 is SGHTA and CDR2 is FQGNSA. The CDR3 is 14 residues long. The CDR3 spells CASSSLQGRTEAFF.

V is TRBV6-2 or TRBV6-3 and J is TRBJ1-1; without DNA, the TCRdb call of TRBD1 cannot be checked. CDR1 MNHEY and CDR2 SVGEGT come from the germline V gene. The CDR3 covers 14 residues. The chain's CDR3 is CASSYSAGHTEAFF.

The rearrangement joins TRBV7-9 to TRBJ2-2. CDR3 size: 14 residues. Germline V lookup: CDR1 SEHNR, CDR2 FQNEAQ (reference sequence). CDR3 loop: CASSLGQNTGELFF.

V usage is TRBV6-1 and J usage is TRBJ2-1; TCRdb's assignment of TRBD2 cannot be checked, as there is no DNA. In germline, CDR1 is MNHNS, CDR2 SASEGT. CDR3 length: 15 residues. The CDR3 loop is CASSRSRAGVNEQFF.

The chain links TRBV30 to TRBJ1-6. CDR3 length equals 13 residues. CDR1 and CDR2 from the germline V gene are GTSNPN and SVGIG (reference sequence). The CDR3 is CAWSVRAESPLHF.

The CDR3 loop is CASSGTFYEQYF. The V gene is TRBV5-5, the J gene TRBJ2-7; TCRdb's D call of TRBD1 is untestable without DNA. The CDR3 runs 12 residues. Germline CDR1 and CDR2: SGHKS and YYEKEE (reference sequence).